This T cell receptor (beta chain) derives from a study of blood T cell repertoires in COVID-19. Authors' processing steps: Estimates of nucleated cell counts were drawn from the amplification of reference gene primers. Profiling relied on immunoSEQ multiplex PCR, and the TCRdb table lists in-frame clones only, not all of them. V and J calls and clone size are copied from that table; D and trimming were computed from the DNA. The repertoire holds about 200,000 clones, with 80% as singletons. The germline CDR1 and CDR2 sequences are SGHAT and FQDESV (reference sequence). The V and J ends lost 4 bases and 2 bases respectively, with 17 bases between them. The CDR3 spans 16 residues.

Sequencing used peripheral blood. This rearrangement joins TRBV11-1 to TRBJ1-1; D gene ambiguous. This TCR was sampled from a woman in her sixties or seventies with acute or convalescent COVID-19. The DNA for the CDR3 is TGTGCCAGCAGCTCCTCCGTTCGAGATCTTAACACTGAAGCTTTCTTT. It translates to CASSSSVRDLNTEAFF. Full variable domain (outside the CDR3, taken from reference TRBV11-1 and TRBJ1-1): EAEVAQSPRYKITEKSQAVAFWCDPISGHATLYWYRQILGQGPELLVQFQDESVVDDSQLPKDRFSAERLKGVDSTLKIQPAELGDSAMYLCASSSSVRDLNTEAFFGQGTRLTVV.